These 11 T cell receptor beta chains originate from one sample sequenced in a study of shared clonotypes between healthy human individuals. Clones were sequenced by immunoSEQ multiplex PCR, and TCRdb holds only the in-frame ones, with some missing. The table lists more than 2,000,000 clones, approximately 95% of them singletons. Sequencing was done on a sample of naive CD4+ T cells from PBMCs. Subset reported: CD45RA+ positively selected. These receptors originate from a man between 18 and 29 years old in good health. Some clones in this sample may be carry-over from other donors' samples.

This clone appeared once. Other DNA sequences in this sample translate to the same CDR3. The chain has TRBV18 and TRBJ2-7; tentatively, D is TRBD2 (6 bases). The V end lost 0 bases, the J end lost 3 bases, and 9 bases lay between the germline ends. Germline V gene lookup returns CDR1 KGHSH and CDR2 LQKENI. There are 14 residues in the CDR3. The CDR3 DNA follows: TGTGCCAGCTCACCACCGGGACTTATCTACGAGCAGTACTTC. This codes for CASSPPGLIYEQYF.

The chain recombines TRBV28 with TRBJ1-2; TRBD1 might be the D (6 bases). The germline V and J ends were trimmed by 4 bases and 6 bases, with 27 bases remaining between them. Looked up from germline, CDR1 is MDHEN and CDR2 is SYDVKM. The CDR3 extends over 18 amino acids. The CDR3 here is CASSWGPWTKRAGDGYTF. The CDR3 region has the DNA TGTGCCAGCAGTTGGGGGCCTTGGACAAAGAGAGCGGGTGATGGCTACACCTTC.

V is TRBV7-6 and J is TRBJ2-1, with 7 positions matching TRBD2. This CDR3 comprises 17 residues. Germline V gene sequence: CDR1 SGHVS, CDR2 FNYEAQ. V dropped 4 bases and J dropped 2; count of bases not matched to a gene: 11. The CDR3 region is CASSSLRAGATYNEQFF. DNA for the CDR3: TGTGCCAGCAGCTCCCTGAGGGCGGGAGCCACCTACAATGAGCAGTTCTTC.

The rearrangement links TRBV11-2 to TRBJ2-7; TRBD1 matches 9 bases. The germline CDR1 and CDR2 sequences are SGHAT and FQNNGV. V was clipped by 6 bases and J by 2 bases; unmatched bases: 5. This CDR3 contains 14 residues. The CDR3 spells CASSWGTGPYEQYF. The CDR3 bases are TGTGCCAGCAGTTGGGGGACAGGGCCCTACGAGCAGTACTTC.

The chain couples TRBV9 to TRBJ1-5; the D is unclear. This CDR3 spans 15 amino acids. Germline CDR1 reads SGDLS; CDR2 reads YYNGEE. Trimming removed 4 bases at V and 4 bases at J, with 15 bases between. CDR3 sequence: CASSLEGNKNQPQHF. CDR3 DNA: TGTGCCAGCAGCTTAGAGGGAAACAAGAATCAGCCCCAGCATTTT.

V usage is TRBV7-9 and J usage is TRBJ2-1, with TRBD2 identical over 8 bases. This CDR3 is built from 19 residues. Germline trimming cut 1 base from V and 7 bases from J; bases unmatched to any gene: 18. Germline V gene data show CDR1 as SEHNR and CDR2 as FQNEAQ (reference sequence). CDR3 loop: CASSLGGTSFIVARNEQFF. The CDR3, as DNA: TGTGCCAGCAGCTTAGGAGGGACTAGTTTTATAGTAGCGCGGAATGAGCAGTTCTTC. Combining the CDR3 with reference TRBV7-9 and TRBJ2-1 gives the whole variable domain DTGVSQNPRHKITKRGQNVTFRCDPISEHNRLYWYRQTLGQGPEFLTYFQNEAQLEKSRLLSDRFSAERPKGSFSTLEIQRTEQGDSAMYLCASSLGGTSFIVARNEQFFGPGTRLTVL.

DNA of the CDR3: TGTGCCAGCAGTCTATGGGGGCTAGCGGGAGGTGAGCAGTTCTTC. This translates into CASSLWGLAGGEQFF. The V and J genes are TRBV27 and TRBJ2-1, with 11 bases matching TRBD2. V trimming: 5 bases; J trimming: 9 bases; junction bases outside the gene matches: 9. The CDR3 has 15 amino acids. Per the germline V gene, CDR1 is MNHEY and CDR2 is SMNVEV (reference sequence).

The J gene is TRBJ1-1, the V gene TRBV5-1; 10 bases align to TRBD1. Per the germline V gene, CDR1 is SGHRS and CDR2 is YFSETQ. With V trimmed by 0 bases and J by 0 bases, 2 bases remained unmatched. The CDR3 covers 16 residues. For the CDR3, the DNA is TGCGCCAGCAGCTTGGGACAGGGGGCAGTGAACACTGAAGCTTTCTTT. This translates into CASSLGQGAVNTEAFF.

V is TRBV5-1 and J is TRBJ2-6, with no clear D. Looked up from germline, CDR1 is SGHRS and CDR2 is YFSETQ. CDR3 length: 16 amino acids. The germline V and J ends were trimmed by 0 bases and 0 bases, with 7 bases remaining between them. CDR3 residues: CASSLGNPSGANVLTF. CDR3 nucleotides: TGCGCCAGCAGCTTGGGGAATCCCTCTGGGGCCAACGTCCTGACTTTC.

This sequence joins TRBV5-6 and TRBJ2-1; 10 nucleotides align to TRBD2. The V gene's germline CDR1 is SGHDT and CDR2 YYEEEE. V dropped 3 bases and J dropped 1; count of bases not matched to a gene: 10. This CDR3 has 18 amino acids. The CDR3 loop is CASSSVSGRAISYNEQFF. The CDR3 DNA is TGTGCCAGCAGCTCCGTAAGCGGGAGGGCCATATCCTACAATGAGCAGTTCTTC.

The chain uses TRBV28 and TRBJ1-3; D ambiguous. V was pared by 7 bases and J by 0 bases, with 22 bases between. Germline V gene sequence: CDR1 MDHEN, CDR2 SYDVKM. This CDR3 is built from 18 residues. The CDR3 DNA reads TGTGCCAGCAAACTCTCCTTGGGTTGGGAAACCTCTGGAAACACCATATATTTT. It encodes CASKLSLGWETSGNTIYF.